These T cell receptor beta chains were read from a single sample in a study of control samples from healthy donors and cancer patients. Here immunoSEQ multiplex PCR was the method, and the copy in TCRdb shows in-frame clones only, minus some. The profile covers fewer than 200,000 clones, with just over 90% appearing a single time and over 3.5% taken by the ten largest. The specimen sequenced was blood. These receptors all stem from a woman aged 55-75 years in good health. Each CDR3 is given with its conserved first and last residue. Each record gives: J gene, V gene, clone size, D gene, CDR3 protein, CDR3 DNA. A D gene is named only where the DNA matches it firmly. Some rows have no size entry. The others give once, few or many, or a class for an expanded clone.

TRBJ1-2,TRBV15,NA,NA,CATSRAGEHGYTF,TGTGCCACCAGCAGAGCTGGGGAGCATGGCTACACCTTC
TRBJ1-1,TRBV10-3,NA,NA,CAIREGRGPEAFF,TGTGCCATCAGGGAGGGAAGAGGGCCTGAAGCTTTCTTT
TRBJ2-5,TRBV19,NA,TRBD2,CASSDGASGQETQYF,TGTGCCAGTAGCGACGGGGCTAGCGGGCAAGAGACCCAGTACTTC
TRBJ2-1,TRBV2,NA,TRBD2,CASAGTSAGFFKEQFF,TGTGCCAGCGCAGGAACTAGCGCCGGTTTCTTCAAAGAGCAGTTCTTC
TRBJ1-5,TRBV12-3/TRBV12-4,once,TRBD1,CASSWDRDQPQHF,TGTGCCAGCAGTTGGGACAGGGATCAGCCCCAGCATTTT
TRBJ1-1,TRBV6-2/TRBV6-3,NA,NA,CASSSLVNTEAFF,TGTGCCAGCAGTTCCCTAGTGAACACTGAAGCTTTCTTT
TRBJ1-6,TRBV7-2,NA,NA,CASSLTSNSPLHF,TGTGCCAGCAGCTTAACGAGTAATTCACCCCTCCACTTT
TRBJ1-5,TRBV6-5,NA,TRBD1,CASRPTGPLNQPQHF,TGTGCCAGCAGGCCGACAGGGCCCTTAAATCAGCCCCAGCATTTT
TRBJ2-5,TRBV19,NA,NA,CASSIDRATGTQYF,TGTGCCAGTAGTATTGACCGGGCCACCGGGACCCAGTACTTC
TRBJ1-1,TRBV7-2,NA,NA,CASSSRTATMNTEAFF,TGTGCCAGCAGCTCCCGGACCGCAACCATGAACACTGAAGCTTTCTTT
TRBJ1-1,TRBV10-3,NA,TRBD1,CAISESTGKNAEAFF,TGTGCCATCAGTGAGTCGACAGGGAAGAACGCTGAAGCTTTCTTT
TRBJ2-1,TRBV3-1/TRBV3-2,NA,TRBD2,CASSSTGTSTTPGFF,TGTGCCAGCAGCTCAACCGGGACTAGTACGACGCCGGGGTTCTTC
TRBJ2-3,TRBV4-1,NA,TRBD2,CASSQGQRLAQEDTQYF,TGCGCCAGCAGCCAAGGCCAACGACTAGCGCAGGAAGATACGCAGTATTTT
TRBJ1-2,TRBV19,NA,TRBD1,CASFETGAGYGYTF,TGTGCCAGTTTCGAAACAGGGGCTGGCTATGGCTACACCTTC
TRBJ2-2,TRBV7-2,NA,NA,CASSLGGHTGELFF,TGTGCCAGCAGCTTAGGCGGACACACCGGGGAGCTGTTTTTT
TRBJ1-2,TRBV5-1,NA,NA,CASSPDRGSLNGYTF,TGCGCCAGCAGCCCGGACAGAGGTTCCCTCAATGGCTACACCTTC
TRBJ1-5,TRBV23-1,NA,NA,CASSQSVGFNQPQHF,TGCGCCAGCAGTCAATCGGTAGGGTTTAATCAGCCCCAGCATTTT
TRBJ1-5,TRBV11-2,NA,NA,CASTRVVHQPQHF,TGTGCCAGCACGAGAGTCGTACATCAGCCCCAGCATTTT
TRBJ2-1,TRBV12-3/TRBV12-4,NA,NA,CASSFDVGEQFF,TGTGCCAGCAGTTTTGATGTTGGTGAGCAGTTCTTC
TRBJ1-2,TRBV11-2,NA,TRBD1,CASSFTGDYGYTF,TGTGCCAGCAGCTTTACAGGGGACTATGGCTACACCTTC
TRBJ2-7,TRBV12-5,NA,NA,CASGPGTYEQYF,TGTGCTAGTGGACCGGGGACCTACGAGCAGTACTTC
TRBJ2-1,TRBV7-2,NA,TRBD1,CASSSDRGYYNEQFF,TGTGCCAGCAGCTCGGACAGGGGATACTACAATGAGCAGTTCTTC
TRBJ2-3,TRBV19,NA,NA,CASSIPPRTDTQYF,TGTGCCAGTAGTATCCCCCCCAGGACAGATACGCAGTATTTT
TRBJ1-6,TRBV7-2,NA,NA,CASNIARGGSPLHF,TGTGCCAGCAACATAGCCCGGGGTGGTTCACCCCTCCACTTT
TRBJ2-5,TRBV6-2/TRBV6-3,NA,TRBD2,CASSYGPGLAGQETQYF,TGTGCCAGCAGTTACGGCCCCGGACTAGCGGGGCAAGAGACCCAGTACTTC
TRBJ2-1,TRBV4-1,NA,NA,CASSPEGVRNNEQFF,TGCGCCAGCAGCCCTGAAGGGGTTCGAAACAATGAGCAGTTCTTC
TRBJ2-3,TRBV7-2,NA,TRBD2,CASSVWTSGTDTQYF,TGTGCCAGCAGCGTTTGGACTAGCGGCACAGATACGCAGTATTTT
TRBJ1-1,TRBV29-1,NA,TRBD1,CSYENTRSGGTEAFF,TGCAGCTATGAAAACACGAGGTCAGGGGGCACTGAAGCTTTCTTT
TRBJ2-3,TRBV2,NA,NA,CASSDMGGDTQYF,TGTGCCAGCAGTGACATGGGGGGCGATACGCAGTATTTT
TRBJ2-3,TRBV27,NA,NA,CASSLFPPPDTQYF,TGTGCCAGCAGTTTATTTCCCCCCCCAGATACGCAGTATTTT
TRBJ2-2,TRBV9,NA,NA,CASSRMTTNTGELFF,TGTGCCAGCAGCCGGATGACAACGAACACCGGGGAGCTGTTTTTT
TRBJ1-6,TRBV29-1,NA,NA,CSVDGGDNGSPLHF,TGCAGCGTTGATGGAGGAGATAATGGTTCACCCCTCCACTTT
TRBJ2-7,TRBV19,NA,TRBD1,CASSAGGQGESYEQYF,TGTGCCAGTAGTGCCGGGGGACAGGGCGAGTCCTACGAGCAGTACTTC
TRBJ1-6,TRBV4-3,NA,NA,CASSQAGLGPGINSPLHF,TGCGCCAGCAGCCAAGCCGGACTCGGACCGGGCATTAATTCACCCCTCCACTTT
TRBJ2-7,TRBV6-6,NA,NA,CASSYGTSSSYEQYF,TGTGCCAGCAGTTACGGGACTTCTAGCTCCTACGAGCAGTACTTC
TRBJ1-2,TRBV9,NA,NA,CASSDDLGGLLYGYTF,TGTGCCAGCAGCGATGACCTTGGGGGGCTTCTCTATGGCTACACCTTC
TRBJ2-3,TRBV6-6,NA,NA,CASRGPGRTDTQYF,TGTGCCAGCCGAGGACCGGGGCGCACAGATACGCAGTATTTT
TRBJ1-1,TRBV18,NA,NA,CASSPAGGTEAFF,TGTGCCAGCTCACCAGCGGGGGGCACTGAAGCTTTCTTT
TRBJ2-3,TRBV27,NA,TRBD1,CASSQDRGHADTQYF,TGTGCCAGCAGTCAAGACAGGGGTCACGCAGATACGCAGTATTTT
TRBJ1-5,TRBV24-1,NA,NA,CATSPGQLYSNQPQHF,TGTGCCACCAGTCCGGGACAACTATATAGCAATCAGCCCCAGCATTTT
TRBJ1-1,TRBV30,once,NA,CAWREQRGTEAFF,TGTGCCTGGAGGGAGCAGAGGGGAACTGAAGCTTTCTTT
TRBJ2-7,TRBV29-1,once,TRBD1,CSVVRTGEFEQYF,TGCAGCGTTGTTCGGACAGGAGAATTTGAGCAGTACTTC
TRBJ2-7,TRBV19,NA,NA,CASSIAPGNYEQYF,TGTGCCAGTAGTATAGCTCCGGGCAACTACGAGCAGTACTTC
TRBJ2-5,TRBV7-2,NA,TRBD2,CASRRGIVETQYF,TGTGCCAGCAGGCGGGGGATTGTGGAGACCCAGTACTTC
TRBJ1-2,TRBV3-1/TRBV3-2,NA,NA,CASSPRTGGYTF,TGTGCCAGCAGCCCCAGGACGGGAGGCTACACCTTC
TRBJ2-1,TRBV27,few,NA,CASSLYYIDSYQFF,TGTGCCAGCAGTTTATACTATATCGATTCGTACCAGTTCTTC
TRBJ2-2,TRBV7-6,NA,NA,CASSLNSAFGESGELFF,TGTGCCAGCAGCTTAAACTCGGCGTTTGGGGAATCCGGGGAGCTGTTTTTT
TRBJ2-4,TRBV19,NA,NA,CASSALLAKNIQYF,TGTGCCAGTAGCGCGCTCCTAGCCAAAAACATTCAGTACTTC
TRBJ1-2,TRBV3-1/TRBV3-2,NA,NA,CASSQVGGALSRGYTF,TGTGCCAGCAGCCAAGTTGGGGGGGCGTTGTCGCGTGGCTACACCTTC
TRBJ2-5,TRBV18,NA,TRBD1,CASSRGTDQETQYF,TGTGCCAGCTCACGAGGGACAGACCAAGAGACCCAGTACTTC
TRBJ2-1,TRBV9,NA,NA,CASSVGTIQEQFF,TGTGCCAGCAGCGTAGGGACTATCCAGGAGCAGTTCTTC
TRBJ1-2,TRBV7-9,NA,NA,CASSPSGVAGYTF,TGTGCCAGCAGCCCGTCGGGGGTTGCGGGCTACACCTTC
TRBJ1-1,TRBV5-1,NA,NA,CASREGPIPNTEAFF,TGCGCCAGCAGGGAGGGACCCATACCGAACACTGAAGCTTTCTTT